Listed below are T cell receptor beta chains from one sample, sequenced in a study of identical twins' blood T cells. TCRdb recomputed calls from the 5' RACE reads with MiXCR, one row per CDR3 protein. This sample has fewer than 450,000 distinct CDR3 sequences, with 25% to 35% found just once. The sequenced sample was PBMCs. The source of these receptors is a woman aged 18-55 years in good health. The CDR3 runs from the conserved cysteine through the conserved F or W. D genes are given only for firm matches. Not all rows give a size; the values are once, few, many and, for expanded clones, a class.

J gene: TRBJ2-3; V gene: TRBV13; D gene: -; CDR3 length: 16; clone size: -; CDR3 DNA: TGTGCCAGCAGCGACGCCCGACTCTCTAGCACAGATACGCAGTATTTT; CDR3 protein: CASSDARLSSTDTQYF
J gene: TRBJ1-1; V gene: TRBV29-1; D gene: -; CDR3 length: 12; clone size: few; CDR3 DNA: TGCAGCGTCCGGTTGATGAACACTGAAGCTTTCTTT; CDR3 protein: CSVRLMNTEAFF
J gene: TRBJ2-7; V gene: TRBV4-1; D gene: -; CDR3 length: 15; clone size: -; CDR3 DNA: TGCGCCAGCAGCCAAGTATCCGGCAGGGGACACGAGCAGTACTTC; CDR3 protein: CASSQVSGRGHEQYF
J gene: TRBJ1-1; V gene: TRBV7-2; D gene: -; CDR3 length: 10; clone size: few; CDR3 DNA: TGTGCCAGCCAGGGGCTAAGGGCTTTCTTT; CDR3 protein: CASQGLRAFF
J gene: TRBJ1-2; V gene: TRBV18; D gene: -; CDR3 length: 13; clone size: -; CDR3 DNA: TGTGCCAGCTCACCGTTGGTTTTTTCCGGCTACACCTTC; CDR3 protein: CASSPLVFSGYTF
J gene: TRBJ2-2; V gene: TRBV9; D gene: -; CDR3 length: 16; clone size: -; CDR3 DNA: TGTGCCTCCACCCAGTGGAAGATCACGAACACCGGGGAGCTGTTTTTT; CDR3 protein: CASTQWKITNTGELFF
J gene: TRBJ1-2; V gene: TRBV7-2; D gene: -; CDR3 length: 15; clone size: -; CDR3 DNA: TGTGCCAGCAGCTTAGATTCAGGCCTTTACTATGGCTACACCTTC; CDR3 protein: CASSLDSGLYYGYTF
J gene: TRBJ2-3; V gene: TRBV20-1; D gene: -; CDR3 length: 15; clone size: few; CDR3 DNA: TGCAGTGCCAGGGACGACCCGGGGGGCACAGATACGCAGTATTTT; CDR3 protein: CSARDDPGGTDTQYF
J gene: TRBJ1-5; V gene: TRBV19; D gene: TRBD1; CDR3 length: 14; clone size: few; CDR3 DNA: TGTGCCAGTTCCACACAGGGGGCGGGTCAGCCCCAGCATTTT; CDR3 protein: CASSTQGAGQPQHF
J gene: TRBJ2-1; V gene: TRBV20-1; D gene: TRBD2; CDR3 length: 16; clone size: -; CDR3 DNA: TGCAGTGCTAGAACTAGCGGGGCCTATTCCTACAATGAGCAGTTCTTC; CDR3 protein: CSARTSGAYSYNEQFF
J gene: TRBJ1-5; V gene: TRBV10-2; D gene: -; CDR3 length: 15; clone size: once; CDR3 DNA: TGCGCCAGCAAGGGGGACGGATATAGCAATCAGCCCCAGCATTTT; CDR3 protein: CASKGDGYSNQPQHF
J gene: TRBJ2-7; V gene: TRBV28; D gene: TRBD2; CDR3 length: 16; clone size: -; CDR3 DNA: TGTGCCAGCAGTTTATGGCGGGGGGATCTCTCCTACGAGCAGTACTTC; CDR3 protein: CASSLWRGDLSYEQYF
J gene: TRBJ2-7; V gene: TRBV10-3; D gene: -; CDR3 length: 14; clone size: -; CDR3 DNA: TGTGCCATCAAAAGGGCAGAGAGCTCCTACGAGCAGTACTTC; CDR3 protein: CAIKRAESSYEQYF
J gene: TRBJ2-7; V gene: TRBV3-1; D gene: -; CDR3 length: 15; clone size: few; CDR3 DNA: TGTGCCAGCAGCCAAGAAAGGCCCCGTGCTTACGAGCAGTACTTC; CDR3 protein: CASSQERPRAYEQYF
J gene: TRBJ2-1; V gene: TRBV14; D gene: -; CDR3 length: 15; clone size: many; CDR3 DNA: TGTGCCAGCAGCCAAGAAGTCGGCTTCTACAATGAGCAGTTCTTC; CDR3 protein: CASSQEVGFYNEQFF
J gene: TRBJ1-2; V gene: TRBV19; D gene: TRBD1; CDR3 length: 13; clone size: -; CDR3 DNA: TGCGCCAGTAGCACAGGGGCTTACTATGGCTACACCTTC; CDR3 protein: CASSTGAYYGYTF
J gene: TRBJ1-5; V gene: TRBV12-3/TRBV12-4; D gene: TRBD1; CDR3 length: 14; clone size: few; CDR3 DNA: TGTGCCAGCAGGCCGGGACAGGGCAATCAGCCCCGGCATTTT; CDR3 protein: CASRPGQGNQPRHF